This TCR beta chain was captured by sequencing in a study of OX40 agonist ivuxolimab in advanced cancers. V dropped 3 bases and J dropped 10 bases, with 7 bases sitting between them. The V gene's germline CDR1 is DFQATT and CDR2 SNEGSKA (reference sequence). The CDR3 sequence is 10 residues long. General study results and limits: Expanded clones tended on average to be more numerous among CD8+ T cells than CD4+.

Note on this clone: Its target is unknown. Other DNA variants within this sample encode the same CDR3.

TCRdb keeps only in-frame clones here, not all; method: immunoSEQ multiplex PCR. The data contain tens of thousands of clones, over 75% of them singletons. The gene calls are TRBV20-1 and TRBJ2-1; D not certain. Sample: CD4+ or CD8+ T cells sorted from blood, taken in a trial of the OX40 agonist ivuxolimab. This sequence originates from an adult with an advanced solid tumor such as melanoma, head and neck, liver or kidney cancer. Written as DNA, the CDR3 is TGCAGTGCTAGGCGTAACGAGCAGTTCTTC. Residues: CSARRNEQFF.